This TCR beta chain appears in the sequencing data of a study of blood T cells in healthy people across ages. Points from the study as a whole: Diversity was higher, and naive CD4+ cells more numerous, in long-lived donors than in aged donors.

Turning to this clonotype: What it binds is not known.

Through a sample-barcoded 5' primer and a J-beta primer mix, a second PCR was run for roughly 7 to 11 cycles. Each cDNA molecule was tagged by a template-switch adaptor that had 12 random nucleotides. TCRdb ran MiXCR on the 5' RACE reads and lists one entry per CDR3 protein. The sample lists fewer than 1,200,000 distinct CDR3 sequences, under 30% occurring once. V was pared by 6 bases and J by 6 bases, with 12 bases between. CDR1 SGHAT and CDR2 FQNNGV come from the germline V gene. CDR3 size: 13 residues. These sequences were also reported in another study, on T cells of mothers and their children. That work adds: There were no persistent microchimeric T cell clones detected.

The source material was blood. The J gene is TRBJ2-1, the V gene TRBV11-2; no clear D gene. The sequence came from a girl aged 2 to 9 in good health. The CDR3 sequence: CASRYWAPNEQFF. CDR3 DNA sequence: TGTGCCAGCAGGTATTGGGCCCCCAATGAGCAGTTCTTC.